Listed here is a single T cell receptor (beta chain). No cognate antigen has been identified for it. No quality values exist for individual bases; no much larger clone is one base distant. The sample comes from a study of blood T cell repertoires in COVID-19 (dated by TCRdb to the early 2020s). A note on the overall study: Samples covering the acute and convalescent phases of COVID-19 were provided by collaborators in the United States, Italy and Spain. Where HLA class I and class II types were available, the types were taken from metadata supplied by the sample provider, not from assay-based typing. Sample metadata almost always included a de-identified subject ID, COVID-19 status, age in years and sex. Samples were obtained from the ongoing ImmuneRACE study (first 160 participants) and from about 1,300 subjects provided by 6 global collaborators. The material from the prospective study consisted of cDNA or gDNA derived from T cells, B-cell-depleted T cells, or PBMCs. The repertoires were released in a freely available public database intended as a resource for research on the immune response to SARS-CoV-2. Subjects who had been exposed to COVID-19, were actively infected with it, or had recovered from it provided the deeply sampled blood TCRbeta repertoires that made up the dataset. General study outcomes and caveats: Clinical and demographic metadata were provided uncurated, with the amount varying by source and participant.

In the prospective study, participants were 18 to 89 years old, resided in about 25 geographic areas of the United States, and were enrolled through a virtual design. In the prospective study, participants were assigned to cohorts based on the clinical history participants reported in a screening survey and a study questionnaire. Recovered participants in ImmuneRACE Cohort 3 were defined as having two consecutive negative NP/OP PCR tests, clearance from a healthcare professional, or resolution of symptoms. Mobile phlebotomists in the prospective study collected whole blood, serum and a nasopharyngeal or oropharyngeal swab from every participant. Participants in the prospective study had the option to provide additional blood draws and questionnaires over an approximately 2-month period. Blood samples from the prospective study were shipped frozen or at room temperature prior to DNA extraction.

TCRbeta CDR3 regions were amplified from genomic DNA by means of the immunoSEQ Assay, a bias-controlled multiplex PCR. On the authors' methods: The number of nucleated cells in each sample was estimated by amplification of reference gene primers within the assay. To quantify the absolute abundance of each unique TCRbeta CDR3 rearrangement, sequence reads were collapsed and filtered. Productive Simpson clonality was computed per sample as the square root of Simpson's diversity index over productive rearrangements. In its TCRdb copy, this immuneACCESS table keeps in-frame sequences only and misses some clones. Where compared with another copy, unresolved V genes explain less than half of these, and the others have no known cause. The DNA was the basis for D and trimming; V, J and clone size are from that table. The table for this sample lists hundreds of thousands of clones; around 84% of them were counted only once. The ten top clones hold roughly 2.6% of the sample.

V lost 4 bases and J lost 4 bases, and the count of bases not matched to a germline gene is 4. Looking up the germline V gene yields CDR1 SNHLY and CDR2 FYNNEI. The CDR3 sequence holds 14 residues, the cysteine and phenylalanine included. Just the 42-base CDR3 DNA is kept, in frame starting at base 1. What was sequenced was PBMCs or T cells enriched from blood (not recorded which). The source of this sequence is a woman aged 45-60 years who had recovered from COVID-19. The chain couples TRBV2 to TRBJ2-5, and 9 junctional nucleotides match TRBD2. Here the CDR3 is given as CASSGRGGSETQYF. DNA sequence: TGTGCCAGCAGTGGGCGGGGGGGTTCAGAGACCCAGTACTTC.